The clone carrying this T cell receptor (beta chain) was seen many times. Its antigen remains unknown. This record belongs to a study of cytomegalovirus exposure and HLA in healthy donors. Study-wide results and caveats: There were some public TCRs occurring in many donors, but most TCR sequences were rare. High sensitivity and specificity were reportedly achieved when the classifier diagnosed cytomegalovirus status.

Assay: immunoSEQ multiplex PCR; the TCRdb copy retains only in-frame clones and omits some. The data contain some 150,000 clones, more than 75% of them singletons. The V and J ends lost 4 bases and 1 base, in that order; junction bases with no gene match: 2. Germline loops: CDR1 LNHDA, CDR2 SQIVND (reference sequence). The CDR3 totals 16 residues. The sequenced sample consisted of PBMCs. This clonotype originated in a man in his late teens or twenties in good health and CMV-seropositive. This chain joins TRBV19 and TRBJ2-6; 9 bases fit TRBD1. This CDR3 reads CASSKDRGSGANVLTF. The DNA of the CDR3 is TGTGCCAGTAGTAAGGACAGGGGATCTGGGGCCAACGTCCTGACTTTC.